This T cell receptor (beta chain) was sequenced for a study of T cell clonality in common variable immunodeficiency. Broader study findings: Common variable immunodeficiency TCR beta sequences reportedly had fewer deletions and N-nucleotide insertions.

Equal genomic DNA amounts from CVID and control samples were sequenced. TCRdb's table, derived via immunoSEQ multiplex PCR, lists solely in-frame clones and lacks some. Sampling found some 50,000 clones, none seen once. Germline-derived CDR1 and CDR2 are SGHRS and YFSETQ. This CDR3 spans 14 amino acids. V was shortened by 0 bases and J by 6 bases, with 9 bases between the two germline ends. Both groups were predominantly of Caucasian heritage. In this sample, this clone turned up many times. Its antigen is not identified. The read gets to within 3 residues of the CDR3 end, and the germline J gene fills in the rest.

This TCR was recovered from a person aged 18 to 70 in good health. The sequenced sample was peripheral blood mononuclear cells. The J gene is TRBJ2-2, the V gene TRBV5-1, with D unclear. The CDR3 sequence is CASSLGGISGELFF. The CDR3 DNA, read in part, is TGCGCCAGCAGCTTGGGCGGTATTTCCGGGGAG.